These T cell receptor beta chains were read from a single sample in a study of OX40 agonist ivuxolimab in advanced cancers. Sequenced by immunoSEQ multiplex PCR; TCRdb stores in-frame clones only, minus some. The sample has 67,000 or so clones, 85% seen once. The sequenced sample was CD4+ or CD8+ T cells sorted from blood, obtained in a trial of the OX40 agonist ivuxolimab. All receptors come from an adult with an advanced solid tumor such as melanoma, head and neck, liver or kidney cancer. Both conserved end residues are part of each CDR3. The order of the fields is clone size, J gene, D gene, V gene, CDR3 DNA, CDR3 protein. A D gene is named only where the DNA matches it firmly. The size of a clone is reported for some rows only, either as once, few or many, or as a class for expanded clones.

abundance: once
j_gene: TRBJ1-4
d_gene: .
v_gene: TRBV9
CDR3nt: TGTGCCAGCAGCGTCGGGACGGAAAATGAAAAACTGTTTTTT
CDR3aa: CASSVGTENEKLFF

abundance: .
j_gene: TRBJ2-1
d_gene: TRBD1
v_gene: TRBV7-9
CDR3nt: TGTGCCAGCAGCTACGGTCCGGGACAGGGATCCTACAATGAGCAGTTCTTC
CDR3aa: CASSYGPGQGSYNEQFF

abundance: .
j_gene: TRBJ1-1
d_gene: .
v_gene: TRBV18
CDR3nt: TGTGCCAGCTCACCGTCGGGGGGATTCTACACTGAAGCTTTCTTT
CDR3aa: CASSPSGGFYTEAFF

abundance: once
j_gene: TRBJ2-5
d_gene: TRBD1
v_gene: TRBV19
CDR3nt: TGTGCCAGTAGTGTATACAGGGGGCCCCAAGAGACCCAGTACTTC
CDR3aa: CASSVYRGPQETQYF

abundance: .
j_gene: TRBJ2-1
d_gene: TRBD2
v_gene: TRBV9
CDR3nt: TGTGCCAGCAGCGTATATAGCGGGAGGGTGTCCTACAATGAGCAGTTCTTC
CDR3aa: CASSVYSGRVSYNEQFF

abundance: few
j_gene: TRBJ2-7
d_gene: .
v_gene: TRBV5-1
CDR3nt: TGCGCCAGCAGCTTCGCACTGACCTACGAGCAGTACTTC
CDR3aa: CASSFALTYEQYF

abundance: .
j_gene: TRBJ2-7
d_gene: TRBD2
v_gene: TRBV4-3
CDR3nt: TGCGCCAGCAGCCTTTCACTAGCGGGAGGAGGCGAGCAGTACTTC
CDR3aa: CASSLSLAGGGEQYF

abundance: .
j_gene: TRBJ2-5
d_gene: .
v_gene: TRBV27
CDR3nt: TGTGCCAGCAGTTTATCCGCTTCCCTGCAGGAGACCCAGTACTTC
CDR3aa: CASSLSASLQETQYF

abundance: once
j_gene: TRBJ2-7
d_gene: .
v_gene: TRBV5-4
CDR3nt: TGTGCCAGCAGCTTGGGTATTCGGGCCGCAAGCTACGAGCAGTACTTC
CDR3aa: CASSLGIRAASYEQYF

abundance: .
j_gene: TRBJ2-3
d_gene: .
v_gene: TRBV10-3
CDR3nt: TGTGCCATCAGAGGACATTCCAAGGGTGCAGATACGCAGTATTTT
CDR3aa: CAIRGHSKGADTQYF

abundance: once
j_gene: TRBJ2-3
d_gene: .
v_gene: TRBV30
CDR3nt: TGTGCCTGGAGTCCTCTAGCGTCGATGACAGATACGCAGTATTTT
CDR3aa: CAWSPLASMTDTQYF

abundance: .
j_gene: TRBJ1-3
d_gene: .
v_gene: TRBV7-2
CDR3nt: TGTGCCAGCAGAAAAGACATCTCTGGAAACACCATATATTTT
CDR3aa: CASRKDISGNTIYF

abundance: .
j_gene: TRBJ2-7
d_gene: .
v_gene: TRBV11-3
CDR3nt: TGTGCCAGCAGCCAAACAGGGTCATCGTACGAGCAGTACTTC
CDR3aa: CASSQTGSSYEQYF

abundance: .
j_gene: TRBJ2-5
d_gene: .
v_gene: TRBV5-1
CDR3nt: TGCGCCAGCAGCTTGGCCCCAGGAGCTCAAGAGACCCAGTACTTC
CDR3aa: CASSLAPGAQETQYF

abundance: .
j_gene: TRBJ2-3
d_gene: TRBD2
v_gene: TRBV28
CDR3nt: TGTGCCAGCAGGAATAGCGGGAGGGTTGATACGCAGTATTTT
CDR3aa: CASRNSGRVDTQYF

abundance: .
j_gene: TRBJ1-2
d_gene: TRBD1
v_gene: TRBV6-1
CDR3nt: TGTGCCAGCAGTGAAAGGCCAGGGGGTAACTATGGCTACACCTTC
CDR3aa: CASSERPGGNYGYTF

abundance: .
j_gene: TRBJ1-5
d_gene: TRBD1
v_gene: TRBV27
CDR3nt: TGTGCCAGCAGTTTATCGAGGGACAGGGGACAGCCCCAGCATTTT
CDR3aa: CASSLSRDRGQPQHF

abundance: .
j_gene: TRBJ2-1
d_gene: .
v_gene: TRBV29-1
CDR3nt: TGCAGCGTGAGACTAGTTTCCTACAATGAGCAGTTCTTC
CDR3aa: CSVRLVSYNEQFF

abundance: .
j_gene: TRBJ2-1
d_gene: .
v_gene: TRBV18
CDR3nt: TGTGCCAGCTCACCACCGGCAGAGGAGGACAATGAGCAGTTCTTC
CDR3aa: CASSPPAEEDNEQFF

abundance: .
j_gene: TRBJ2-7
d_gene: .
v_gene: TRBV7-2
CDR3nt: TGTGCCAGCAGCCCCCTTGTTGTCGACGAGCAGTACTTC
CDR3aa: CASSPLVVDEQYF

abundance: .
j_gene: TRBJ2-7
d_gene: .
v_gene: TRBV30
CDR3nt: TGTGCCTGGAGTGTAGGCTCCACCTACGAGCAGTACTTC
CDR3aa: CAWSVGSTYEQYF

abundance: .
j_gene: TRBJ2-2
d_gene: .
v_gene: TRBV6-5
CDR3nt: TGTGCCAGCAGCCCGACGTTGGAGTTCGGGGAGCTGTTTTTT
CDR3aa: CASSPTLEFGELFF

abundance: .
j_gene: TRBJ2-3
d_gene: .
v_gene: TRBV7-8
CDR3nt: TGTGCCAGCAGCCCGAATCTAGCGTCTACTAGCACAGATACGCAGTATTTT
CDR3aa: CASSPNLASTSTDTQYF

abundance: .
j_gene: TRBJ1-4
d_gene: .
v_gene: TRBV28
CDR3nt: TGTGCCAGCAGTGCACGGGACGAAAAACTGTTTTTT
CDR3aa: CASSARDEKLFF

abundance: .
j_gene: TRBJ2-7
d_gene: .
v_gene: TRBV11-2
CDR3nt: TGTGCCAGCAGCTTAAGCAGGAACACTTACGAGCAGTACTTC
CDR3aa: CASSLSRNTYEQYF

abundance: .
j_gene: TRBJ2-7
d_gene: .
v_gene: TRBV5-1
CDR3nt: TGCGCCAGCAGCTTGGCTGCAGGCCGTTCCTACGAGCAGTACTTC
CDR3aa: CASSLAAGRSYEQYF

abundance: .
j_gene: TRBJ2-7
d_gene: .
v_gene: TRBV18
CDR3nt: TGTGCCAGCTCACCACTCGGCCCTTCCTACGAGCAGTACTTC
CDR3aa: CASSPLGPSYEQYF

abundance: .
j_gene: TRBJ2-6
d_gene: .
v_gene: TRBV6-6
CDR3nt: TGTGCCAGCAGTCGAGGCGCTGGGGCCAACGTCCTGACTTTC
CDR3aa: CASSRGAGANVLTF

abundance: few
j_gene: TRBJ2-2
d_gene: TRBD1
v_gene: TRBV19
CDR3nt: TGTGCCAGTGGGACAGCGAACACCGGGGAGCTGTTTTTT
CDR3aa: CASGTANTGELFF

abundance: .
j_gene: TRBJ2-1
d_gene: .
v_gene: TRBV5-6
CDR3nt: TGTGCCAGCAGGGAGTCCACCTACAATGAGCAGTTCTTC
CDR3aa: CASRESTYNEQFF

abundance: .
j_gene: TRBJ2-1
d_gene: TRBD2
v_gene: TRBV15
CDR3nt: TGTGCCACCAGCAGACCAGGACTAGCGGGAGGTATTTACAATGAGCAGTTCTTC
CDR3aa: CATSRPGLAGGIYNEQFF

abundance: few
j_gene: TRBJ2-7
d_gene: .
v_gene: TRBV7-9
CDR3nt: TGTGCCAGCAGCTTAGGGGCAGAGAGCTCCTACGAGCAGTACTTC
CDR3aa: CASSLGAESSYEQYF

abundance: few
j_gene: TRBJ1-1
d_gene: .
v_gene: TRBV15
CDR3nt: TGTGCCACCAGCAGGACCGTTGACACTGAAGCTTTCTTT
CDR3aa: CATSRTVDTEAFF

abundance: .
j_gene: TRBJ1-2
d_gene: .
v_gene: TRBV11-2
CDR3nt: TGTGCCAGCAGCTTAGATCTGACAACGCCTGGCTACACCTTC
CDR3aa: CASSLDLTTPGYTF

abundance: few
j_gene: TRBJ2-7
d_gene: .
v_gene: TRBV7-9
CDR3nt: TGTGCCACGCAATATGGGGGATCCACGTGGGAGCAGTACTTC
CDR3aa: CATQYGGSTWEQYF

abundance: .
j_gene: TRBJ2-6
d_gene: .
v_gene: TRBV5-1
CDR3nt: TGCGCCAGCAGCTTGGCTGGTGGGGCCAACGTCCTGACTTTC
CDR3aa: CASSLAGGANVLTF

abundance: .
j_gene: TRBJ2-7
d_gene: .
v_gene: TRBV10-2
CDR3nt: TGCGCCAGCAGTGAGTCAGACTGGCGAGGATACGAGCAGTACTTC
CDR3aa: CASSESDWRGYEQYF

abundance: .
j_gene: TRBJ2-1
d_gene: TRBD2
v_gene: TRBV28
CDR3nt: TGTGCCAGCAGTTTACATAGCGGGAGCAGTGGCGTGAGGCAGTTCTTC
CDR3aa: CASSLHSGSSGVRQFF

abundance: once
j_gene: TRBJ2-7
d_gene: .
v_gene: TRBV10-3
CDR3nt: TGTGCCATCAGTGAGTCGGGCCCAGCCTACGAGCAGTACTTC
CDR3aa: CAISESGPAYEQYF

abundance: .
j_gene: TRBJ1-3
d_gene: .
v_gene: TRBV9
CDR3nt: TGTGCCAGCCGAAAGACGGGGGAGCTAACCACCATATATTTT
CDR3aa: CASRKTGELTTIYF

abundance: .
j_gene: TRBJ2-7
d_gene: .
v_gene: TRBV11-2
CDR3nt: TGTGCCAGCAGCTCCGTAGGAGGCTCCTACGAGCAGTACTTC
CDR3aa: CASSSVGGSYEQYF